Each of the 26 T cell receptor beta chains below was sequenced from the same sample in a study of blood T cell repertoires in COVID-19. TCRdb keeps only in-frame clones here, not all; method: immunoSEQ multiplex PCR. Of tens of thousands of clones in the sample, 88% were seen once. Specimen: peripheral blood. These receptors all stem from a woman of 80 years or more with active COVID-19.

The gene calls are TRBV6-1 and TRBJ2-3; possible D gene TRBD1, 6 bases. There are 17 residues in the CDR3. The ends were cut back, 6 bases at V and 2 bases at J, with 21 bases in the middle. Per germline, CDR1 MNHNS and CDR2 SASEGT. CDR3 residues: CASRESNRDRATDTQYF. CDR3 sequence (DNA): TGTGCCAGCAGAGAATCGAACAGGGATAGGGCCACAGATACGCAGTATTTT.

The rearrangement links TRBV9 to TRBJ2-3; 9 nucleotides match TRBD2. J gave up 2 bases and V 6 bases, and 10 bases lay outside the gene matches. Germline V gene data show CDR1 as SGDLS and CDR2 as YYNGEE. The CDR3 has 16 residues. The CDR3 region has the DNA TGTGCCAGCACGGCCGCCCTAGCGGGATCCACAGATACGCAGTATTTT. Translating it yields CASTAALAGSTDTQYF.

On this clone itself: One end of the junction varies from germline; a read error may be responsible. Other DNA sequences in the same sample also yield this CDR3. The V call is TRBV12-3 or TRBV12-4, the J call TRBJ2-3, with a tentative D call TRBD1 (6 bases). This CDR3 has 13 amino acids. CDR3 in amino acids: CASRLGGADTQYF. DNA of the CDR3: TGTGCCAGCAGATTAGGGGGAGCAGATACGCAGTATTTT.

V is TRBV7-3 and J is TRBJ2-1; 9 bases are shared with TRBD1. Germline CDR1 is SGHTA and CDR2 is FQGTGA. The CDR3 length is 14 residues. V gave up 4 bases and J gave up 7 bases; unmatched junction bases: 5. In DNA, the CDR3 is TGTGCCAGCAGCTCCGGACAGGGGTTAAATGAGCAGTTCTTC. This translates into CASSSGQGLNEQFF.

The chain employs TRBV11-2 and TRBJ2-3; TRBD1 matches at 8 bases. Losses at the gene ends were 6 bases for V and 3 bases for J; bases not matched to a gene: 5. CDR1 and CDR2 from the germline V gene are SGHAT and FQNNGV. The CDR3 is 14 residues long. CDR3 in DNA: TGTGCCAGCAGGTGGACAGGGAGGACAGATACGCAGTATTTT. Translated: CASRWTGRTDTQYF.

The chain is built from TRBV12-3 or TRBV12-4 and TRBJ2-1; D perhaps matches TRBD2 (6 bases). Trimming pared 1 base from V and 10 bases from J, leaving 8 bases between. The CDR3 is made up of 12 amino acids. For the CDR3, the DNA is TGTGCCAGCAGTTTAGGCGCGGGAGAGCAGTTCTTC. Translating it yields CASSLGAGEQFF.

The CDR3, as DNA: TGTGCCAGCAGTTTACCTCAGGGGACCCTCCGCACTGAAGCTTTCTTT. Amino acids: CASSLPQGTLRTEAFF. J is TRBJ1-1 and V is TRBV28, with D possibly TRBD1 on 6 matching bases. Germline V CDR1 and CDR2: MDHEN, SYDVKM. CDR3 length equals 16 residues. Trimming took off 2 bases at V and 4 bases at J, with 17 bases between the two ends.

This clone was detected once. V is TRBV6-2 or TRBV6-3 and J is TRBJ2-7; the match to TRBD1 covers 9 bases. This CDR3 has 15 amino acids. CDR1 is MNHEY, CDR2 SVGEGT, per germline. After removal of 4 bases from V and 5 bases from J, the junction contained 9 bases not matched to a gene. The DNA for the CDR3 is TGTGCCAGCAGTTGGTCGACAGGGGGGACCCACGAGCAGTACTTC. This encodes CASSWSTGGTHEQYF.

The J gene is TRBJ2-1, the V gene TRBV30; the D is unclear. V gave up 1 base and J gave up 5 bases, with 6 bases separating them. The CDR3 has 12 residues. Germline V gene lookup returns CDR1 GTSNPN and CDR2 SVGIG (reference sequence). The CDR3 loop is CAWSGLNNEQFF. The DNA for the CDR3 is TGTGCCTGGAGTGGCCTAAACAATGAGCAGTTCTTC.

The J gene is TRBJ1-4, the V gene TRBV7-9; 7 bases are a match to TRBD1. Germline values: CDR1 SEHNR, CDR2 FQNEAQ (reference sequence). V was pared by 6 bases and J by 8 bases, with 3 bases of the junction left unmatched. This CDR3 spans 12 amino acids. The CDR3 region has the DNA TGTGCCAGCAGTTCAGGGGGGGAAAAACTGTTTTTT. This translates into CASSSGGEKLFF.

CDR3 nucleotides: TGTGCCAGTAGTATTCTTTCAGGGGGCAATCAGCCCCAGCATTTT. Translated: CASSILSGGNQPQHF. The chain carries TRBV19 and TRBJ1-5, with D perhaps TRBD1 (6 bases). There are 15 residues in the CDR3. V was trimmed by 3 bases and J by 2 bases, leaving 11 bases between them. Germline V CDR1 and CDR2: LNHDA, SQIVND (reference sequence). Combining the CDR3 with reference TRBV19 and TRBJ1-5 gives the whole variable domain DGGITQSPKYLFRKEGQNVTLSCEQNLNHDAMYWYRQDPGQGLRLIYYSQIVNDFQKGDIAEGYSVSREKKESFPLTVTSAQKNPTAFYLCASSILSGGNQPQHFGDGTRLSIL.

V is TRBV7-9 and J is TRBJ2-7; 8 bases map to TRBD1. Germline V gene lookup returns CDR1 SEHNR and CDR2 FQNEAQ (reference sequence). There are 13 residues in the CDR3. V was pared by 7 bases and J by 5 bases, with 7 bases of the junction left unmatched. The CDR3 is CASTSDRADEQYF. The CDR3 DNA reads as TGTGCCAGCACCTCGGACAGGGCTGACGAGCAGTACTTC.

DNA for the CDR3: TGTGCCAGCAGTCCGAGGACTAGCGGGAGACTTTCGCAGTATTTT. Amino acids: CASSPRTSGRLSQYF. The gene calls are TRBV6-2 or TRBV6-3 and TRBJ2-3; 13 bases are a match to TRBD2. V gave up 5 bases and J gave up 10 bases; unmatched junction bases: 9. Per the germline V gene, CDR1 is MNHEY and CDR2 is SVGEGT. The length of the CDR3 is 15 residues.

This chain links TRBV5-5 with TRBJ2-1; 8 nucleotides line up with TRBD1. This CDR3 is 15 amino acids long. The germline V gene has CDR1 SGHKS and CDR2 YYEKEE (reference sequence). J lost 8 bases, V lost 1 base, and 8 bases had no gene match. The CDR3 DNA follows: TGTGCCAGCAGCTTGTTCAGGGGGCTTTCATATGAGCAGTTCTTC. This gives the protein CASSLFRGLSYEQFF. Full variable domain (outside the CDR3, taken from reference TRBV5-5 and TRBJ2-1): DAGVTQSPTHLIKTRGQQVTLRCSPISGHKSVSWYQQVLGQGPQFIFQYYEKEERGRGNFPDRFSARQFPNYSSELNVNALLLGDSALYLCASSLFRGLSYEQFFGPGTRLTVL.

The V gene is TRBV7-8, the J gene TRBJ2-7; D might be TRBD1 (6 bases). The germline gives CDR1 SGHVS, CDR2 FQNEAQ. This CDR3 comprises 14 residues. The germline V and J ends were trimmed by 7 bases and 0 bases, with 13 bases remaining between them. CDR3 coding DNA: TGTGCCAGCATCGACAGGACCAACTCCTACGAGCAGTACTTC. The encoded protein is CASIDRTNSYEQYF.

The chain has TRBV10-3 and TRBJ2-3; D is unresolved. The V gene lost 5 bases and the J gene lost 6 bases, with 6 bases spanning the gap. The CDR3 extends over 11 amino acids. Germline V gene data show CDR1 as ENHRY and CDR2 as SYGVKD. CDR3 sequence: CAISLSDTQYF. The DNA of the CDR3 is TGTGCCATCAGTTTGTCGGATACGCAGTATTTT.

The chain links TRBV4-3 to TRBJ2-3; D unresolved. The CDR3 spans 16 residues. V gave up 1 base and J gave up 1 base, with 12 bases separating them. In germline, CDR1 is LGHNA, CDR2 YSLEER. CDR3 region: CASSQGGALGTDTQYF. In DNA, the CDR3 is TGCGCCAGCAGCCAAGGTGGAGCGCTGGGCACAGATACGCAGTATTTT.

The chain recombines TRBV5-1 with TRBJ2-7; 13 bases agree with TRBD2. The J segment lost 0 bases and the V segment lost 4 bases, leaving 13 bases of the junction unmatched. Germline lookup yields CDR1 SGHRS and CDR2 YFSETQ. CDR3 size: 19 residues. The CDR3 DNA reads as TGCGCCAGCAGCGTCGGACTAGCGGGAGTAGCTACCAGCTCCTACGAGCAGTACTTC. This gives the protein CASSVGLAGVATSSYEQYF.

This rearrangement joins TRBV28 to TRBJ2-1, with 8 bases that match TRBD1. The V gene end was trimmed by 5 bases and the J gene end by 6 bases; junction bases not matched to a gene: 12. The germline CDR1 and CDR2 sequences are MDHEN and SYDVKM. The CDR3 loop spans 16 amino acids. The CDR3 DNA reads as TGTGCCAGCAGTCCTATGAGGGCAGGGGGCTCCAATGAGCAGTTCTTC. Translated, it gives CASSPMRAGGSNEQFF.

This clone appeared a few times. The chain uses TRBV7-8 and TRBJ2-7; the match to TRBD2 covers 9 bases. The CDR3 covers 16 residues. V dropped 2 bases and J dropped 5; count of bases not matched to a gene: 10. The V gene's germline CDR1 is SGHVS and CDR2 FQNEAQ. CDR3 residues: CASSLLMAGGPDEQYF. The CDR3 DNA is TGTGCCAGCAGCTTACTAATGGCGGGAGGGCCAGACGAGCAGTACTTC.

This chain connects TRBV18 to TRBJ1-6, with 9 nucleotides matching TRBD1. The CDR3 contains 15 residues. The trim removed 7 bases at V and 6 bases at J, leaving 7 bases unmatched. Germline assignment: CDR1 KGHSH and CDR2 LQKENI. In DNA, the CDR3 is TGTGCCAGCTTACCCCAGGGACAGGGTAATTCACCCCTCCACTTT. Protein sequence: CASLPQGQGNSPLHF.

The DNA for the CDR3 is TGTGCCAGCAGCTTGGGGAGGGGGCGGACGGCGGAGCTGTTTTTT. This sequence encodes CASSLGRGRTAELFF. This rearrangement joins TRBV5-4 to TRBJ2-2; D might be TRBD1 (7 bases). Trimming cost V 0 bases and J 10 bases, with 16 bases left between them. The CDR3 has 15 residues. Germline V gene lookup returns CDR1 SGHNT and CDR2 YYREEE (reference sequence). Using reference TRBV5-4 and TRBJ2-2 for the parts outside the CDR3, the full variable domain is ETGVTQSPTHLIKTRGQQVTLRCSSQSGHNTVSWYQQALGQGPQFIFQYYREEENGRGNFPPRFSGLQFPNYSSELNVNALELDDSALYLCASSLGRGRTAELFFGEGSRLTVL.

This chain links TRBV19 with TRBJ1-5; D gene unclear. The V and J ends lost 6 bases and 9 bases respectively, with 15 bases between them. The CDR3 covers 13 residues. CDR1 is LNHDA and CDR2 is SQIVND in the germline V gene (reference sequence). The CDR3 bases are TGTGCCAGTAGCGAGCAGGTCCGCGTGCCCCAGCATTTT. This sequence encodes CASSEQVRVPQHF.

V and J are TRBV27 and TRBJ2-6, with D unresolved. This CDR3 region has 16 residues. Trimming removed 6 bases from V and 0 bases from J, with 12 bases in between. CDR1 MNHEY and CDR2 SMNVEV come from the germline V gene (reference sequence). CDR3 nucleotides: TGTGCCAGCAGCCCTCGGGTCGCCTCTGGGGCCAACGTCCTGACTTTC. Amino acids: CASSPRVASGANVLTF.

The gene calls are TRBV20-1 and TRBJ1-5; 9 bases align to TRBD1. This CDR3 spans 16 amino acids. Germline loops: CDR1 DFQATT, CDR2 SNEGSKA (reference sequence). The V gene end was trimmed by 3 bases and the J gene end by 0 bases; junction bases not matched to a gene: 6. The CDR3 nucleotides are TGCAGTGCTAGTTGGGGACAGGGTTCTAGCAATCAGCCCCAGCATTTT. As protein: CSASWGQGSSNQPQHF.

This rearrangement joins TRBV14 to TRBJ1-1; D gene uncertain. CDR3 length: 13 residues. Between the trimmed V and J ends, which lost 4 bases and 1 base, there was a span of 7 bases. In germline, CDR1 is SGHDN, CDR2 FVKESK. This CDR3 reads CASSPDWNTEAFF. The CDR3 region has the DNA TGTGCCAGCAGCCCCGACTGGAACACTGAAGCTTTCTTT.